This TCR beta chain comes out of a study of blood T cell repertoires in COVID-19. Data came from immunoSEQ multiplex PCR; TCRdb stores just in-frame clones and leaves some out. The data show about 150,000 clones, about 86% seen once. The ends lost 5 bases at V and 5 bases at J; junction bases unmatched: 4. The CDR3 consists of 14 residues. CDR1 and CDR2 from the germline V gene are SEHNR and FQNEAQ (reference sequence). The chain uses TRBV7-9 and TRBJ1-5; 9 bases map to TRBD1. Sequencing was performed on peripheral blood. The clonotype was recovered from a woman aged 55-75 years with acute or convalescent COVID-19. The CDR3 loop reads CASSQGQGYQPQHF. The CDR3 DNA is TGTGCCAGCAGCCAAGGACAGGGGTATCAGCCCCAGCATTTT.